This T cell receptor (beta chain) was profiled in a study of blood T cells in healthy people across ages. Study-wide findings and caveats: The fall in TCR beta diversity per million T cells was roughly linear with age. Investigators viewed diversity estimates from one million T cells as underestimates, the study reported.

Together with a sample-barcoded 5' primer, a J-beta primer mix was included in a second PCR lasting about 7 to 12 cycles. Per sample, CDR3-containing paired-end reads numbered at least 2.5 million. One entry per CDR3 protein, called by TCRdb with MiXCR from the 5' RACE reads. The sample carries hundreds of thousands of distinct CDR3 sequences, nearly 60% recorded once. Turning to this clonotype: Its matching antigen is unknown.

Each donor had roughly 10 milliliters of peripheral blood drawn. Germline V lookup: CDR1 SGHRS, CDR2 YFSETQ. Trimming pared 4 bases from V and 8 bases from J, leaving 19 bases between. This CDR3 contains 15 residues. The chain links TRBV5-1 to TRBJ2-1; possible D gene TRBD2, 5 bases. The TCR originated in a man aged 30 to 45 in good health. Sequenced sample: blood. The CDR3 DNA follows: TGCGCCAGCAGCCAAGCGGACCCCTCCCAGTATGAGCAGTTCTTC. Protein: CASSQADPSQYEQFF.